The 9 T cell receptor beta chains listed next were all sequenced from one sample in a study of vaccination and CD4 T cells after COVID-19. The treatment was: approximately 10-day PBMC culture with coronavirus spike peptide pools or control peptides (ViraFEST assay). Before the COVID-19 pandemic (2011-2018), CD4+ T cells were obtained from the unexposed donor. Their antigens remain unidentified. The Oncomine TCR Beta short-read assay generated sequence data from the DNA of cultured CD4+ T cells. TCRdb itself ran the PCR reads through MiXCR, one entry per CDR3 protein. This sample yields around 8,000 distinct CDR3 sequences, of which more than 40% are seen a single time; under 25% belongs to the top ten. Sequencing was done on a sample of CD4+ T cells from blood, cultured in vitro. Receptors were obtained from a human donor in good health.

The J gene is TRBJ2-7, the V gene TRBV7-2; the match to TRBD2 covers 8 bases. Germline V gene lookup returns CDR1 SGHTA and CDR2 FQGNSA. The CDR3 is 14 residues long. V was pared by 5 bases and J by 2 bases, with 5 bases of the junction left unmatched. DNA of the CDR3: TGTGCCAGCAGCAGGACTAGCCCGACCTACGAGCAGTACTTC. Translated: CASSRTSPTYEQYF.

This clonotype was counted between two and nine times. This chain links TRBV7-6 with TRBJ2-7, with a tentative D call TRBD1 (6 bases). Germline CDR1 reads SGHVS; CDR2 reads FNYEAQ. The CDR3 sequence is 17 residues long. With 2 bases removed from V and 5 bases from J, the gap between germline ends came to 22 bases. The CDR3 nucleotides are TGTGCCAGCAGCTTAACCGCTCTTTCGACAGGTTCCAACGAGCAGTACTTC. Residues: CASSLTALSTGSNEQYF.

This clonotype was seen more than once but under ten times. The V gene is TRBV7-2, the J gene TRBJ1-2, with D perhaps TRBD1 (5 bases). The germline V gene encodes CDR1 SGHTA and CDR2 FQGNSA. CDR3 length equals 14 residues. V was trimmed by 5 bases and J by 0 bases, leaving 10 bases between them. The CDR3, as DNA: TGTGCCAGCAGCCCGACAGTTTCTAACTATGGCTACACCTTC. Its protein product is CASSPTVSNYGYTF.

There are a few counts of this clonotype. The chain couples TRBV7-7 to TRBJ2-5, with 8 bases lining up with TRBD2. This CDR3 comprises 15 residues. CDR1 SSHAT and CDR2 FNYEAQ come from the germline V gene (reference sequence). V trimming: 7 bases; J trimming: 5 bases; junction bases outside the gene matches: 12. The CDR3 protein is CASTAGSGRSETQYF. CDR3 DNA: TGTGCCAGCACCGCCGGGAGCGGGAGATCCGAGACCCAGTACTTC.

In this sample, this clonotype turned up a few times. The rearrangement joins TRBV20-1 to TRBJ1-2; D may be TRBD1 (5 bases). From germline, CDR1 is DFQATT and CDR2 SNEGSKA (reference sequence). This CDR3 has 14 amino acids. Trimming took 3 bases from V and 4 from J, leaving 15 bases between them. The CDR3 DNA reads TGCAGTGCTAGGGGTTCGGGGCAATTCTATGGCTACACCTTC. Translated, it gives CSARGSGQFYGYTF.

This rearrangement joins TRBV27 to TRBJ1-1; weak D call: TRBD1 (6 bases). The CDR3 spans 13 residues. Germline V lookup: CDR1 MNHEY, CDR2 SMNVEV (reference sequence). With 3 bases removed from V and 5 bases from J, the gap between germline ends came to 10 bases. DNA for the CDR3: TGTGCCAGCAGTTTCACAGGGATAACTGAAGCTTTCTTT. Encoded protein: CASSFTGITEAFF.

The V call is TRBV6-5, the J call TRBJ1-1; D not resolved. This CDR3 is 15 amino acids long. CDR1 is MNHEY and CDR2 is SVGAGI in the germline V gene. The germline V and J ends were trimmed by 2 bases and 5 bases, with 15 bases remaining between them. The CDR3: CASSYRGEGRTEAFF. As DNA, the CDR3 is TGTGCCAGCAGTTACCGTGGGGAGGGTCGGACTGAAGCTTTCTTT.

This clonotype was observed a handful of times. This chain uses TRBV20-1 with TRBJ1-2; a weak D match, TRBD1 (5 bases). The CDR3 length is 15 residues. In germline, CDR1 is DFQATT, CDR2 SNEGSKA (reference sequence). Trimming left V 0 bases short and J 1 base short, with 12 bases between. CDR3: CSAREWDQVNYGYTF. CDR3 sequence (DNA): TGCAGTGCTAGAGAGTGGGACCAAGTTAACTATGGCTACACCTTC.

The V and J genes are TRBV6-1 and TRBJ1-6; 9 positions agree with TRBD1. V gave up 4 bases and J gave up 3 bases; unmatched junction bases: 4. CDR1 MNHNS and CDR2 SASEGT come from the germline V gene. The CDR3 extends over 16 amino acids. As DNA, the CDR3 is TGTGCCAGCAGTGTGGACAGGGGTAGCTATAATTCACCCCTCCACTTT. Its protein is CASSVDRGSYNSPLHF.